This entry concerns a single T cell receptor (beta chain). V lost 7 bases to trimming and J lost 2 bases, with 12 bases between them. CDR1 MDHEN and CDR2 SYDVKM come from the germline V gene. CDR3 size: 14 residues. This entry is derived from a study of blood T cell repertoires in COVID-19. Overall study: The analysed material was cDNA or gDNA that came from T cells, B-cell-depleted T cells, or PBMCs.

Assay: immunoSEQ multiplex PCR; the TCRdb copy retains only in-frame clones and omits some. The sample lists about 250,000 clones; 88% were seen once. The clonotype comes from an elderly man with acute or convalescent COVID-19. The V gene is TRBV28, the J gene TRBJ1-3; TRBD1 might be the D (5 bases). Sequencing input: peripheral blood. In nucleotides, the CDR3 is TGTGCCAGCAAGGTCGGGGGAGCTGGAAACACCATATATTTT. Translating gives CASKVGGAGNTIYF.